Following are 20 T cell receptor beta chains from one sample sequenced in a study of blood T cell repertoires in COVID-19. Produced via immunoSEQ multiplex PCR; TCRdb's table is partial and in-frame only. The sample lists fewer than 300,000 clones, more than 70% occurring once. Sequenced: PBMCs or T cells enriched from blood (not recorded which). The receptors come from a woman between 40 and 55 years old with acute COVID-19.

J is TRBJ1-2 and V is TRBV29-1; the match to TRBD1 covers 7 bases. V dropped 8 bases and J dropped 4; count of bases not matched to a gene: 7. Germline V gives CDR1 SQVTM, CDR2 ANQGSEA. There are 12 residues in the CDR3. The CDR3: CSYFRQGYGYTF. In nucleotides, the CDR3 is TGCAGCTATTTCCGACAGGGCTATGGCTACACCTTC.

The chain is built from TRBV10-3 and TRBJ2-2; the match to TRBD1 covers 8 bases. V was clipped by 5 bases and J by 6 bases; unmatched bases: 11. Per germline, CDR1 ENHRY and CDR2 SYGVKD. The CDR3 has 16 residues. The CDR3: CAISLNRGMFSGELFF. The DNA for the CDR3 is TGTGCCATCAGTCTTAACAGGGGGATGTTTTCCGGGGAGCTGTTTTTT.

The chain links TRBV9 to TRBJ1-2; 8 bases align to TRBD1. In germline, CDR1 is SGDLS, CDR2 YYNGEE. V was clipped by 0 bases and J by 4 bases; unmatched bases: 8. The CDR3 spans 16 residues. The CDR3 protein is CASSVAQDRASYGYTF. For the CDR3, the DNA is TGTGCCAGCAGCGTAGCTCAGGACAGGGCGTCCTATGGCTACACCTTC.

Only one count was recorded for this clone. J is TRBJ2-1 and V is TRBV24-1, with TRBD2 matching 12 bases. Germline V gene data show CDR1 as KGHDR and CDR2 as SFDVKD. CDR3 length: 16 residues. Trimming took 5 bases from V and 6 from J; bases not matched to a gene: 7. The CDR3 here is CATSGSSGRAGNEQFF. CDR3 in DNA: TGTGCCACCAGTGGTTCTAGCGGGAGGGCAGGCAATGAGCAGTTCTTC.

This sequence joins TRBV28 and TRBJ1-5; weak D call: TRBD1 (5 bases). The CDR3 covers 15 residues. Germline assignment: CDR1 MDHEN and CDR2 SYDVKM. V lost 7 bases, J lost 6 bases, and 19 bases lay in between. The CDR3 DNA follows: TGTGCCAGCACAAAAGCGGGGGGAACGGCTCAGCCCCAGCATTTT. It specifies CASTKAGGTAQPQHF.

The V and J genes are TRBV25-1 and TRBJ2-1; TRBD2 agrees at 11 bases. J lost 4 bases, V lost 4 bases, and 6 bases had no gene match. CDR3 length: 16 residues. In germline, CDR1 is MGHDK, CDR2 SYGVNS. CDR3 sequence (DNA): TGTGCCAGCAGTGCCGTAGCGGGAGGGGTGTACAATGAGCAGTTCTTC. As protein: CASSAVAGGVYNEQFF.

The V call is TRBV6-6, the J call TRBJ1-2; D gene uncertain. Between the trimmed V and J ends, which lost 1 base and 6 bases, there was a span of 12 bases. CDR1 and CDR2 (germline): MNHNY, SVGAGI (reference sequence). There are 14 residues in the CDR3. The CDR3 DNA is TGTGCCAGCAGTTACTATTCGGGGTCGAATGGCTACACCTTC. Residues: CASSYYSGSNGYTF.

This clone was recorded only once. The CDR3 reads CASSLGSVVRETQYF. The CDR3, as DNA: TGTGCCAGCAGCTTGGGGTCGGTGGTCCGAGAGACCCAGTACTTC. The chain uses TRBV5-6 and TRBJ2-5; D remains unclear. Germline V gene lookup returns CDR1 SGHDT and CDR2 YYEEEE. The V and J ends lost 0 bases and 4 bases respectively, with 13 bases between them. The length of the CDR3 is 15 residues.

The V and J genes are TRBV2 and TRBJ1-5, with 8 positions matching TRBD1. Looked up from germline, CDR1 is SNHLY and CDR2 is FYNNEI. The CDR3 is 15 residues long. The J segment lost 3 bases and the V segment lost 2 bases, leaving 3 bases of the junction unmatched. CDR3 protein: CASSENRGDNQPQHF. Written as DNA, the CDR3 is TGTGCCAGCAGTGAAAACAGGGGGGACAATCAGCCCCAGCATTTT.

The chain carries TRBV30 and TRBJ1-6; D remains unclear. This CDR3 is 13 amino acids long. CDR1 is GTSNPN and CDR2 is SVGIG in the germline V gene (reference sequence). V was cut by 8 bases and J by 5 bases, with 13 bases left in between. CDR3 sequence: CAGDASDNSPLHF. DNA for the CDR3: TGTGCCGGAGATGCATCCGATAATTCACCCCTCCACTTT.

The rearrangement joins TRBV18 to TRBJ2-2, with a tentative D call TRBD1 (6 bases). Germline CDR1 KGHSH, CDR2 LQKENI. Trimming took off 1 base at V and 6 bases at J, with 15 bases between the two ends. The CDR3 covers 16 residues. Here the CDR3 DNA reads TGTGCCAGCTCACCACAGCCAGGGGTCGGCCCCGGGGAGCTGTTTTTT. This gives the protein CASSPQPGVGPGELFF.

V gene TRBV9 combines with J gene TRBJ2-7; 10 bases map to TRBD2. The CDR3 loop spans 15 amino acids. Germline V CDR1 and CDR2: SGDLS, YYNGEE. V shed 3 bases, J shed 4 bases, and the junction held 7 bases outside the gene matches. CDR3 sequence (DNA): TGTGCCAGCAGCGGCGAAGCGGGAGGGCCGTACGAGCAGTACTTC. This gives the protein CASSGEAGGPYEQYF.

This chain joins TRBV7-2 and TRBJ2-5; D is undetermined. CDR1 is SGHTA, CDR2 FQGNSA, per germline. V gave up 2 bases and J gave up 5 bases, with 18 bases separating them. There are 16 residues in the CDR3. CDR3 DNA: TGTGCCAGCAGCTTATTCGGAAATCCGGGTGGGGAGACCCAGTACTTC. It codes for CASSLFGNPGGETQYF.

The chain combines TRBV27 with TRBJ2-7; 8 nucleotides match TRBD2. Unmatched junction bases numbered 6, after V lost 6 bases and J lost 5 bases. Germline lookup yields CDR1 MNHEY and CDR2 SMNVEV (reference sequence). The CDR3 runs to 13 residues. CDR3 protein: CASRGLGSDEQYV. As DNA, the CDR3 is TGTGCCAGCAGGGGACTAGGGTCGGACGAGCAGTACGTC.

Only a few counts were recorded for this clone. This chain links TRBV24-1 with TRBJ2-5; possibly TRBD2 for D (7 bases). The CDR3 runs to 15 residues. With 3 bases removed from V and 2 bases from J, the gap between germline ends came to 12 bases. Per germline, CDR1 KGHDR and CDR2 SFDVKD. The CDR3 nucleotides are TGTGCCACCAGTGATACCGGGGGGCAGCAAGAGACCCAGTACTTC. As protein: CATSDTGGQQETQYF.

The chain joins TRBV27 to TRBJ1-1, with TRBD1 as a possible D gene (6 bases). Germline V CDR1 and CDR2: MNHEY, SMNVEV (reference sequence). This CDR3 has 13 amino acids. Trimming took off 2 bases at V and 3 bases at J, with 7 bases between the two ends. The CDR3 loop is CASSLRGYTEAFF. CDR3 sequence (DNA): TGTGCCAGCAGTTTAAGGGGGTACACTGAAGCTTTCTTT.

CDR3 in DNA: TGTGCCAGCAGTTCGTCCAGCACCTGGAGTGAAAAACTGTTTTTT. Translation gives CASSSSSTWSEKLFF. The V gene is TRBV28, the J gene TRBJ1-4; D is ambiguous. The CDR3 totals 15 residues. Trimming removed 4 bases at V and 7 bases at J, with 16 bases between. CDR1 is MDHEN, CDR2 SYDVKM, per germline.

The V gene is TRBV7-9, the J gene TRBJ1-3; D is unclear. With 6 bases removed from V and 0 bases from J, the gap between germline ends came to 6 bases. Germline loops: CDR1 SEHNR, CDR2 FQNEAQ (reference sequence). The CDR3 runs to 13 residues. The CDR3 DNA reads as TGTGCCAGCAGGGGCAGCTCTGGAAACACCATATATTTT. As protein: CASRGSSGNTIYF.

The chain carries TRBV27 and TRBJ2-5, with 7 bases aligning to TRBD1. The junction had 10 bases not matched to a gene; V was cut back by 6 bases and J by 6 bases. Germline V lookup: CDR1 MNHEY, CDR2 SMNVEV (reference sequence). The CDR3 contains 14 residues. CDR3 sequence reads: CASSLDRVGQTQYF. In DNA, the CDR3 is TGTGCCAGCAGCCTCGACAGGGTGGGACAGACCCAGTACTTC.

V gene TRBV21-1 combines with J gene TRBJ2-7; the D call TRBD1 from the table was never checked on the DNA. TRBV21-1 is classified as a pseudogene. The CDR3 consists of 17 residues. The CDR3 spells CAIWERWDRCGAYEQYF. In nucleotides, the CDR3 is TGTGCCATTTGGGAACGGTGGGACAGGTGTGGAGCCTACGAGCAGTACTTC.